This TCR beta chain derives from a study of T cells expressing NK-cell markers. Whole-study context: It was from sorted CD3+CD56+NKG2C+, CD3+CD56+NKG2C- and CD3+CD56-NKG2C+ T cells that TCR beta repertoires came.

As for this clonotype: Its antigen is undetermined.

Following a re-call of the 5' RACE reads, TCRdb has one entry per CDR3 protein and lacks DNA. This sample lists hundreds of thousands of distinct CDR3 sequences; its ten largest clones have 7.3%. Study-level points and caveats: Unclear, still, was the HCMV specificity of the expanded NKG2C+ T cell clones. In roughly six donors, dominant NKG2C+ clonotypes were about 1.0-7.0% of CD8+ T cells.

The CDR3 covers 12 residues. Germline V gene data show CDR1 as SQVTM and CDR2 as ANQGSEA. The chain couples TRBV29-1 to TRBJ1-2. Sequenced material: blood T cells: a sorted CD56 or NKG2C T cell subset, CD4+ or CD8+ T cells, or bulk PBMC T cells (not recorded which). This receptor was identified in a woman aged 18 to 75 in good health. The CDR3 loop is CSVSADYYGYTF.